A selection of T cell receptor beta chains follows, all from one sample in a study of blood T cell repertoires in COVID-19. Produced via immunoSEQ multiplex PCR; TCRdb's table is partial and in-frame only. The sample lists about 250,000 clones, 85% to 90% occurring once. Sequencing used peripheral blood. Receptors were obtained from a man older than 75 with acute or convalescent COVID-19. CDR3s include the opening cysteine and the closing phenylalanine or tryptophan. Fields, in order: J gene, V gene, clone size, D gene, CDR3 DNA, CDR3 protein. D genes are given only for firm matches. Size values are once, few and many counts, or a class for expanded clones, and some rows have none.

J: TRBJ1-2
V: TRBV12-1
size: NA
D: NA
DNA: TGTGCCAGCAGCGCCAACGTGGGCTCCTATGGCTACACCTTC
CDR3: CASSANVGSYGYTF

J: TRBJ2-7
V: TRBV19
size: NA
D: NA
DNA: TGTGCCAGTAGTACGCGGACGGGAAACTACGAGCAGTACTTC
CDR3: CASSTRTGNYEQYF

J: TRBJ1-2
V: TRBV6-1
size: NA
D: NA
DNA: TGTGCCAGCAGTGAAGCAGCGGGGGAGGGTGGCTACACCTTC
CDR3: CASSEAAGEGGYTF

J: TRBJ1-5
V: TRBV5-8
size: NA
D: TRBD1
DNA: TGTGCCAGCAGCCCCGGACAGGGGAGCAATCAGCCCCAGCATTTT
CDR3: CASSPGQGSNQPQHF

J: TRBJ2-3
V: TRBV9
size: NA
D: TRBD2
DNA: TGTGCCAGCAGCCCACTAGCGGGAGTAGGAGATACGCAGTATTTT
CDR3: CASSPLAGVGDTQYF

J: TRBJ1-1
V: TRBV19
size: NA
D: NA
DNA: TGTGCCAGTAGTATTAGACACGGGGTCGGAGCTTTCTTT
CDR3: CASSIRHGVGAFF

J: TRBJ2-5
V: TRBV5-1
size: few
D: TRBD2
DNA: TGCGCCAGCAGCTGGGCTAGCGGGGGCCTACAAGAGACCCAGTACTTC
CDR3: CASSWASGGLQETQYF

J: TRBJ1-2
V: TRBV2
size: NA
D: NA
DNA: TGTGCCAGCAGTGAATTGGCGGCGATTAACTATGGCTACACCTTC
CDR3: CASSELAAINYGYTF

J: TRBJ2-5
V: TRBV24-1
size: NA
D: NA
DNA: TGTGCCACCAGTGGAGACAGCCAAGAGACCCAGTACTTC
CDR3: CATSGDSQETQYF

J: TRBJ2-2
V: TRBV11-2
size: NA
D: TRBD1
DNA: TGTGCCAGCAGCTCCCCAGGGGGTTCGAACACCGGGGAGCTGTTTTTT
CDR3: CASSSPGGSNTGELFF

J: TRBJ2-1
V: TRBV27
size: once
D: NA
DNA: TGTGCCAGCAGTCGGGGCAATGAGCAGTTCTTC
CDR3: CASSRGNEQFF

J: TRBJ1-5
V: TRBV3-1/TRBV3-2
size: NA
D: NA
DNA: TGTGCCAGCAGCCATGGGTCGACTGGCCCCACATCTATGTCCCAGCATTTT
CDR3: CASSHGSTGPTSMSQHF

J: TRBJ2-7
V: TRBV9
size: NA
D: TRBD1
DNA: TGTGCCAGCAGCGTAGGACAGGGGGTGTTGTGGTACGAGCAGTACTTC
CDR3: CASSVGQGVLWYEQYF

J: TRBJ1-5
V: TRBV2
size: few
D: TRBD1
DNA: TGTGCCAGCAGGAGACAGGGGGTAGGTAATCAGCCCCAGCATTTT
CDR3: CASRRQGVGNQPQHF

J: TRBJ2-5
V: TRBV6-4
size: NA
D: NA
DNA: TGTGCCAGCAGTGACTGGGCAGGGACCCAGTACTTC
CDR3: CASSDWAGTQYF

J: TRBJ1-5
V: TRBV5-5
size: NA
D: NA
DNA: TGTGCCAGCAGCTTGGACAGGGCGAGCAATCAGCCCCAGCATTTT
CDR3: CASSLDRASNQPQHF

J: TRBJ2-7
V: TRBV19
size: NA
D: NA
DNA: TGTGCCAGTAGTCCCGATGAGAGCGAGCAGTACTTC
CDR3: CASSPDESEQYF

J: TRBJ2-2
V: TRBV11-2
size: NA
D: TRBD2
DNA: TGTGCCAGCAGCTTAAGGACTAGCGGGACGTCGAACACCGGGGAGCTGTTTTTT
CDR3: CASSLRTSGTSNTGELFF

J: TRBJ2-3
V: TRBV7-9
size: NA
D: TRBD2
DNA: TGTGCCAGCAGCCAACGGGGGGGGACGCTCGGCACAGATACGCAGTATTTT
CDR3: CASSQRGGTLGTDTQYF

J: TRBJ1-1
V: TRBV6-5
size: NA
D: TRBD1
DNA: TGTGCCAGCAGTAAGCTCAGGGGGCTGGACACTGAAGCTTTCTTT
CDR3: CASSKLRGLDTEAFF

J: TRBJ1-1
V: TRBV3-1/TRBV3-2
size: NA
D: NA
DNA: TGTGCCAGCAGCCAGGGCCTCAACACTGAAGCTTTCTTT
CDR3: CASSQGLNTEAFF

J: TRBJ1-2
V: TRBV6-5
size: NA
D: TRBD1
DNA: TGTGCCAGCAGTACCGACAGGGGAGTGCGTGGCTACACCTTC
CDR3: CASSTDRGVRGYTF

J: TRBJ1-2
V: TRBV3-1/TRBV3-2
size: NA
D: TRBD1
DNA: TGTGCCAGCAGCTTCCGGGACAGGGGGAATGGCTACACCTTC
CDR3: CASSFRDRGNGYTF

J: TRBJ1-1
V: TRBV6-5
size: NA
D: NA
DNA: TGTGCCAGCAACGCAGACAGACGGATCACTGAAGCTTTCTTT
CDR3: CASNADRRITEAFF

J: TRBJ1-1
V: TRBV6-1
size: NA
D: NA
DNA: TGTGTATCGAGGAACACTGAAGCTTTCTTT
CDR3: CVSRNTEAFF

J: TRBJ1-5
V: TRBV18
size: NA
D: TRBD1
DNA: TGTGCCAGCTCATTCAGCGACAGGGCTTATAGCAATCAGCCCCAGCATTTT
CDR3: CASSFSDRAYSNQPQHF

J: TRBJ1-1
V: TRBV6-1
size: NA
D: NA
DNA: TGTGCCAGCAGTGAACCGGGACAACTTTTAGCTTTCTTT
CDR3: CASSEPGQLLAFF

J: TRBJ2-1
V: TRBV7-2
size: NA
D: NA
DNA: TGTGCCAGCAGCTCAGGACTCGCGGTGGATGAGCAGTTCTTC
CDR3: CASSSGLAVDEQFF

J: TRBJ1-1
V: TRBV6-5
size: NA
D: NA
DNA: TGTGCCAGCAGTTACTCTTTCTTCACTGAAGCTTTCTTT
CDR3: CASSYSFFTEAFF

J: TRBJ2-7
V: TRBV7-2
size: NA
D: NA
DNA: TGTGCCAGCAGCTTAGCCGGGCGGGACCCCTACGAGCAGTACTTC
CDR3: CASSLAGRDPYEQYF

J: TRBJ2-7
V: TRBV4-2
size: NA
D: TRBD1
DNA: TGTGCCAGCAGCCAAGGGACAGGGACGGAAGGCGAGCAGTACTTC
CDR3: CASSQGTGTEGEQYF

J: TRBJ2-2
V: TRBV2
size: NA
D: NA
DNA: TGTGCCAGCAGTGAAGCGCTTCGGGGAACCGGGGAGCTGTTTTTT
CDR3: CASSEALRGTGELFF

J: TRBJ2-4
V: TRBV7-9
size: NA
D: NA
DNA: TGTGCCAGCAGCTCCCGGGACAATCTGAACATTCAGTACTTC
CDR3: CASSSRDNLNIQYF

J: TRBJ2-1
V: TRBV19
size: NA
D: TRBD2
DNA: TGTGCCAGTAGTCCAGGGGCTAGCGGGACGTACAATGAGCAGTTCTTC
CDR3: CASSPGASGTYNEQFF

J: TRBJ1-1
V: TRBV3-1/TRBV3-2
size: NA
D: NA
DNA: TGTGCCAGCAGCCGCCCTACAGAGAACACTGAAGCTTTCTTT
CDR3: CASSRPTENTEAFF

J: TRBJ1-2
V: TRBV9
size: NA
D: NA
DNA: TGTGCCAGCAGCGCGAGGGTGGCATGGGATGGCTACACCTTC
CDR3: CASSARVAWDGYTF

J: TRBJ2-4
V: TRBV28
size: NA
D: NA
DNA: TGTGCCAGCAGTTCAACACAGGGTACACACATTCAGTACTTC
CDR3: CASSSTQGTHIQYF

J: TRBJ2-7
V: TRBV10-3
size: once
D: NA
DNA: TGTGCCATCAGTGACAGGGGGGACTACGAGCAGTACTTC
CDR3: CAISDRGDYEQYF

J: TRBJ1-4
V: TRBV5-5
size: NA
D: TRBD1
DNA: TGTGCCAGCAGCTTAACCGGGACAGCCCTTGAAAAACTGTTTTTT
CDR3: CASSLTGTALEKLFF